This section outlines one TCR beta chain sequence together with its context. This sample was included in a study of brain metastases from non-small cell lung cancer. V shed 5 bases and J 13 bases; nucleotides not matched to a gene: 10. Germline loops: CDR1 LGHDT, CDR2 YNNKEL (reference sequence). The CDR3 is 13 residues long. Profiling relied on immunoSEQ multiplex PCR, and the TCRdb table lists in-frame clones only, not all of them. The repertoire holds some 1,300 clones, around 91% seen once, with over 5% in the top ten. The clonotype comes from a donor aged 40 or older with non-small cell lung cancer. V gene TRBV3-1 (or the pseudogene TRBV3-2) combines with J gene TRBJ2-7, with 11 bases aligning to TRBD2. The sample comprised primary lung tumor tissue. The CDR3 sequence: CASSTGLAALRYF. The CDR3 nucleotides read TGTGCCAGCAGCACGGGACTAGCGGCTCTTCGCTACTTC.